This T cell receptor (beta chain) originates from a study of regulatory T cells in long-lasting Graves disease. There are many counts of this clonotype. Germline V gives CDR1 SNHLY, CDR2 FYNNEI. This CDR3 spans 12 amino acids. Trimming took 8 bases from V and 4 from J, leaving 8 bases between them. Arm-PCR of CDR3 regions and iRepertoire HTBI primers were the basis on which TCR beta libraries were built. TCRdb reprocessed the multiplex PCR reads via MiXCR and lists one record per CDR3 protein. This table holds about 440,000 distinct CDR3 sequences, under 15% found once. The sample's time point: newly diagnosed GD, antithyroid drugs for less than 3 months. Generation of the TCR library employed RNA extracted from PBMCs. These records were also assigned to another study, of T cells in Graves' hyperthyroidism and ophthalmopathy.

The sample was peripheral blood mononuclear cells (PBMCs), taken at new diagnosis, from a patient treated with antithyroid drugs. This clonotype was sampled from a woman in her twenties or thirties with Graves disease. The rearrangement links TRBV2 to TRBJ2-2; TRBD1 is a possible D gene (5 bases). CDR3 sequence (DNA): TGTGCCAGCTCTACAGGCACCGGGGAGCTGTTTTTT. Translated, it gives CASSTGTGELFF. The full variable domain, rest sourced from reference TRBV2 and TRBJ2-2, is EPEVTQTPSHQVTQMGQEVILRCVPISNHLYFYWYRQILGQKVEFLVSFYNNEISEKSEIFDDQFSVERPDGSNFTLKIRSTKLEDSAMYFCASSTGTGELFFGEGSRLTVL.